The T cell receptor (beta chain) described here comes from a study of control samples from healthy donors and cancer patients. Sequenced by immunoSEQ multiplex PCR; TCRdb stores in-frame clones only, minus some. The table lists around 41,000 clones, around four fifths of them singletons. The CDR3 length is 14 residues. V gave up 3 bases and J gave up 8 bases, with 15 bases separating them. Germline V gene data show CDR1 as SGHKS and CDR2 as YYEKEE (reference sequence). The sequenced sample was PBMCs. The receptor comes from a woman aged 60 to 75 with lung cancer. The rearrangement joins TRBV5-5 to TRBJ1-5; TRBD1 is a possible D gene (6 bases). CDR3 nucleotide sequence: TGTGCCAGCAGCTCCGGACAGCCTGGGGAGCCCCAGCATTTT. Translating gives CASSSGQPGEPQHF.